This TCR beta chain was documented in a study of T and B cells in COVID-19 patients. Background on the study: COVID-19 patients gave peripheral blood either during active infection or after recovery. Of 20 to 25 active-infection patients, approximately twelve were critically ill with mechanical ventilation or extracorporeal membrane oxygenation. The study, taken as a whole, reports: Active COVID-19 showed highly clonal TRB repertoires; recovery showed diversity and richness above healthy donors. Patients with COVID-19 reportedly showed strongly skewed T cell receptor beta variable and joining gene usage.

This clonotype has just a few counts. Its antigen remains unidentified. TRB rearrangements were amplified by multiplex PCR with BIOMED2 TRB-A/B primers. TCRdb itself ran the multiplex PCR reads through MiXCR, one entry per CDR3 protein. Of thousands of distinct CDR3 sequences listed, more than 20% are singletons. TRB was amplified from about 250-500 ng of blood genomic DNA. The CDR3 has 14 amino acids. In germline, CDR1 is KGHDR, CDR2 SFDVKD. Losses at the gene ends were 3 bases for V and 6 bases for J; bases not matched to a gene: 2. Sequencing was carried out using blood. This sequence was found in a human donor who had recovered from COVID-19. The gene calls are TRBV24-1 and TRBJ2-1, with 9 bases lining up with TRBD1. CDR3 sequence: CATSDPDRGNEQFF. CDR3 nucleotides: TGTGCCACCAGTGATCCGGACAGGGGCAATGAGCAGTTCTTC.